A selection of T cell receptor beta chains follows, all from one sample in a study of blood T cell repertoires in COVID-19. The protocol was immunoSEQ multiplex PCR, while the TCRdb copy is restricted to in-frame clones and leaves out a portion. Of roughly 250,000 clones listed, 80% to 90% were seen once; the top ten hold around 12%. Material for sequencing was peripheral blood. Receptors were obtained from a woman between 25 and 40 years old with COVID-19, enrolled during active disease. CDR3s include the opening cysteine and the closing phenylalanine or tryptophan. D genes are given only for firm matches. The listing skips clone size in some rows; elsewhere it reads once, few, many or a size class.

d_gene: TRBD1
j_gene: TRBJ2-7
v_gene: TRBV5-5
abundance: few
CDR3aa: CASSWTGDSEQYF
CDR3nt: TGTGCCAGCAGTTGGACAGGGGATAGCGAGCAGTACTTC

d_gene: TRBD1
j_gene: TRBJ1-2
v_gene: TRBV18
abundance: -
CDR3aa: CASSPFWDRLYGYTF
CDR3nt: TGTGCCAGCTCACCATTCTGGGACAGGCTCTATGGCTACACCTTC

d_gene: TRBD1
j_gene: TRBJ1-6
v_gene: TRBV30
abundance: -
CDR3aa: CAGSIQGAAPLHF
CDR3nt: TGTGCCGGTAGTATACAGGGGGCCGCACCCCTCCACTTT

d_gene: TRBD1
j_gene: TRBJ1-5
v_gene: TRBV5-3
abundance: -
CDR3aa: CARSRDRGRNSNQPQHF
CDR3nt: TGTGCCAGAAGCCGGGACAGGGGGCGAAATAGCAATCAGCCCCAGCATTTT

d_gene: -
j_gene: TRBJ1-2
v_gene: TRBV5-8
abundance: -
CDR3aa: CASSSWTDIYGYTF
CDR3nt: TGTGCCAGCAGCTCGTGGACAGATATCTATGGCTACACCTTC

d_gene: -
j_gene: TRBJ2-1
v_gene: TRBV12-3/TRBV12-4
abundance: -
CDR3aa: CASSMGQLEEQFF
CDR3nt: TGTGCCAGCAGTATGGGACAACTTGAAGAGCAGTTCTTC

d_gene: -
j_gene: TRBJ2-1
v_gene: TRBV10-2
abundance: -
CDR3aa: CASIGGGYNEQFF
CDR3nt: TGCGCCAGCATAGGGGGGGGGTACAATGAGCAGTTCTTC

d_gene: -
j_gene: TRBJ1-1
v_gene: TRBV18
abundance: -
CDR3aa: CASSPQQGNTEAFF
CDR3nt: TGTGCCAGCTCACCACAACAGGGAAACACTGAAGCTTTCTTT

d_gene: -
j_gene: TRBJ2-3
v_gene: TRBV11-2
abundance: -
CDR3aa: CASSSPVGVTQYF
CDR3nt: TGTGCCAGCAGCTCTCCCGTCGGAGTTACGCAGTATTTT

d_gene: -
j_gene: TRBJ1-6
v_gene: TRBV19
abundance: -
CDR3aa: CASSMGKGGGSNSPLHF
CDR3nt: TGTGCCAGTAGTATGGGGAAGGGAGGCGGGTCGAATTCACCCCTCCACTTT

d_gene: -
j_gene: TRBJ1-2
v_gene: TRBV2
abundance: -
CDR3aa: CASSDLRVEGYTF
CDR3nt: TGTGCCAGCAGTGATTTGAGGGTCGAAGGCTACACCTTC

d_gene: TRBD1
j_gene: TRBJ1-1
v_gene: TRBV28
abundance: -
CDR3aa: CASRGQGSLFTEAFF
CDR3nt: TGTGCCAGCAGGGGACAGGGTTCCCTTTTCACTGAAGCTTTCTTT

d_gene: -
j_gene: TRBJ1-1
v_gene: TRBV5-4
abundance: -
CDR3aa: CASSLGGHTEAFF
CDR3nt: TGTGCCAGCAGCTTGGGCGGGCACACTGAAGCTTTCTTT

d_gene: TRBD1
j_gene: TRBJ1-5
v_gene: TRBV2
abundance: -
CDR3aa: CASTVEGAGNQPQHF
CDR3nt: TGTGCCAGCACAGTTGAGGGGGCTGGCAATCAGCCCCAGCATTTT

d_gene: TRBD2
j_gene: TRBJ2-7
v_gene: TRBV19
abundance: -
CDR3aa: CASSGAGDASEQYF
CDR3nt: TGTGCCAGTAGTGGGGCGGGGGATGCGAGCGAGCAGTACTTC

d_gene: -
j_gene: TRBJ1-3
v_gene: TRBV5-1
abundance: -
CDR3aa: CASSPTVADSGNTIYF
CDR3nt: TGCGCCAGCAGCCCCACCGTGGCCGACTCTGGAAACACCATATATTTT

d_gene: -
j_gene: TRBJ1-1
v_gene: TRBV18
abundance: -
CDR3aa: CASSLDRKTEAFF
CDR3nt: TGTGCCAGCTCACTAGACAGAAAGACTGAAGCTTTCTTT

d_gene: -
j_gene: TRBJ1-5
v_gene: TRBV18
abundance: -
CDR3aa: CASSPTGNLGQPQHF
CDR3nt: TGTGCCAGCTCACCCACGGGGAATTTAGGTCAGCCCCAGCATTTT

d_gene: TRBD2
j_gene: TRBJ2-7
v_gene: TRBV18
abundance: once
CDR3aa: CASSLGRGGYEQYF
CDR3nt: TGTGCCAGCTCCCTGGGGAGGGGTGGATACGAGCAGTACTTC

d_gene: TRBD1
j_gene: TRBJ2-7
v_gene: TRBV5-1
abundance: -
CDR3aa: CASSLGGGEAYEQYF
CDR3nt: TGCGCCAGCAGCTTGGGAGGGGGCGAGGCCTACGAGCAGTACTTC

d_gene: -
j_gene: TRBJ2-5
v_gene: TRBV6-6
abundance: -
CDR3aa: CASSYLGLGQETQYF
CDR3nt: TGTGCCAGCAGTTACCTGGGGCTGGGACAAGAGACCCAGTACTTC

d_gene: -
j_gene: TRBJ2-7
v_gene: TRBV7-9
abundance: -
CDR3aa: CASSFPIDLGEQYF
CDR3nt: TGTGCCAGCAGCTTTCCAATTGATCTCGGCGAGCAGTACTTC

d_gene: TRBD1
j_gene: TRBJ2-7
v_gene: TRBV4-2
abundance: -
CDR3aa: CASSPGQGIYEQYF
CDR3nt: TGTGCCAGCAGCCCAGGACAGGGTATCTACGAGCAGTACTTC

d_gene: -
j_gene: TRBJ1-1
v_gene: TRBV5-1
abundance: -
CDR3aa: CASSSTLGQGNTEAFF
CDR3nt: TGCGCCAGCAGCTCAACCTTAGGGCAGGGGAACACTGAAGCTTTCTTT

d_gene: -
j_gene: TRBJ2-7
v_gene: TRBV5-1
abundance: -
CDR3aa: CASSLAMGQSSYEQYF
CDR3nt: TGCGCCAGCAGCTTGGCCATGGGCCAGTCCTCCTACGAGCAGTACTTC